The 28 T cell receptor beta chains below all came from one sample that was sequenced in a study of blood T cells in healthy people across ages. Primers used in a second PCR of roughly 6 to 11 cycles were a sample-barcoded 5' primer and a J-beta primer mix. TCRdb re-called the 5' RACE reads through MiXCR, storing one row per CDR3 protein. The sample consists of over 1,200,000 distinct CDR3 sequences, approximately 63% of them appearing once. The sequencing sample was made of blood. The receptors originated from a young man in good health.

The genes are TRBV3-1 and TRBJ2-7; TRBD1 might be the D (6 bases). The CDR3 consists of 14 residues. From germline, CDR1 is LGHDT and CDR2 YNNKEL (reference sequence). V shed 4 bases and J shed 1 base, with 11 bases lying between them. The CDR3 DNA reads TGTGCCAGCAGCCCCGGACAGTTTTCCTACGAGCAGTACTTC. It is translated as CASSPGQFSYEQYF.

The chain is built from TRBV6-5 and TRBJ1-1, with TRBD1 matching over 9 bases. Germline-derived CDR1 and CDR2 are MNHEY and SVGAGI. With 8 bases clipped from V and 7 bases from J, the junction kept 2 bases outside the gene matches. The CDR3 has 11 amino acids. The CDR3 region is CASGTGLEAFF. The CDR3, as DNA: TGTGCCAGCGGGACAGGGCTTGAAGCTTTCTTT.

This clonotype was counted a single time. The chain employs TRBV7-2 and TRBJ2-1; D possibly corresponds to TRBD1 (5 bases). The CDR3 is 15 residues long. With 1 base removed from V and 8 bases from J, the gap between germline ends came to 15 bases. CDR1 and CDR2 (germline): SGHTA, FQGNSA. For the CDR3, the DNA is TGTGCCAGCAGCTTAGTTGGGGCTGCTAGTGATGAGCAGTTCTTC. This codes for CASSLVGAASDEQFF.

This chain uses TRBV29-1 with TRBJ1-4; D remains ambiguous. Trimming took 1 base from V and 10 from J, leaving 13 bases between them. CDR3 length: 13 amino acids. The germline gives CDR1 SQVTM, CDR2 ANQGSEA. CDR3: CSVEGTGEGKLFF. The CDR3 bases are TGCAGCGTTGAAGGGACCGGCGAAGGAAAACTGTTTTTT. The full variable domain, completed using reference TRBV29-1 and TRBJ1-4, is SAVISQKPSRDICQRGTSLTIQCQVDSQVTMMFWYRQQPGQSLTLIATANQGSEATYESGFVIDKFPISRPNLTFSTLTVSNMSPEDSSIYLCSVEGTGEGKLFFGSGTQLSVL.

The CDR3 sequence: CSARGLAGAIQYF. The CDR3 region has the DNA TGCAGTGCTAGGGGACTAGCGGGAGCAATTCAGTATTTT. This chain uses TRBV20-1 with TRBJ2-3; TRBD2 aligns across 14 bases. CDR3 length equals 13 residues. Germline CDR1 and CDR2: DFQATT and SNEGSKA (reference sequence). V shed 3 bases and J 12 bases; nucleotides not matched to a gene: 5.

The sample holds a few counts of this clonotype. The V gene is TRBV7-2, the J gene TRBJ2-1; D might be TRBD2 (6 bases). There are 17 residues in the CDR3. With 5 bases removed from V and 0 bases from J, the gap between germline ends came to 17 bases. CDR1 and CDR2 (germline): SGHTA, FQGNSA. The DNA for the CDR3 is TGTGCCAGCAGCCGAGATCGGGAGCACCACTCCTACAATGAGCAGTTCTTC. Amino acid sequence: CASSRDREHHSYNEQFF. Full variable domain (remainder filled in from reference TRBV7-2 and TRBJ2-1): GAGVSQSPSNKVTEKGKDVELRCDPISGHTALYWYRQSLGQGLEFLIYFQGNSAPDKSGLPSDRFSAERTGGSVSTLTIQRTQQEDSAVYLCASSRDREHHSYNEQFFGPGTRLTVL.

This rearrangement joins TRBV24-1 to TRBJ1-1, with 8 bases identical to TRBD1. The CDR3 has 14 residues. Trimming removed 5 bases from V and 4 bases from J; junction bases left unmatched: 5. Germline V CDR1 and CDR2: KGHDR, SFDVKD. CDR3 bases: TGTGCCACCAGTGGGAGGACAGGGAGCACTGAAGCTTTCTTT. The encoded protein is CATSGRTGSTEAFF.

The J gene is TRBJ2-7, the V gene TRBV4-2; possible D gene TRBD1, 5 bases. This CDR3 contains 17 residues. The germline V gene has CDR1 LGHNA and CDR2 YNFKEQ. Trimming stripped 2 bases from V and 0 bases from J, with 17 bases between. The CDR3: CASSQKLGRVSSYEQYF. DNA for the CDR3: TGTGCCAGCAGCCAAAAGTTGGGCAGGGTCAGCTCCTACGAGCAGTACTTC.

This rearrangement joins TRBV4-2 to TRBJ2-5; TRBD2 agrees at 13 bases. CDR3 length: 17 residues. Trimming at V came to 4 bases and at J to 1 base, leaving 6 bases not matched to a gene. Germline loops: CDR1 LGHNA, CDR2 YNFKEQ. This CDR3 is CASSPPRLAGGQETQYF. The CDR3 nucleotides read TGTGCCAGCAGCCCTCCGAGACTAGCGGGGGGCCAAGAGACCCAGTACTTC.

This clonotype occurred once. This chain uses TRBV2 with TRBJ2-1; D might be TRBD2 (6 bases). V lost 7 bases to trimming and J lost 4 bases, with 17 bases between them. The CDR3 is 15 amino acids. The germline V gene encodes CDR1 SNHLY and CDR2 FYNNEI. The CDR3 region has the DNA TGTGCCAGCACCAATGGAGGGGTGGGTTACAATGAGCAGTTCTTC. It translates to CASTNGGVGYNEQFF.

The table lists this clonotype with a count of one. The V gene is TRBV15, the J gene TRBJ2-1; possibly TRBD1 or TRBD2 for D (7 bases each). The V gene lost 9 bases and the J gene lost 4 bases, with 13 bases spanning the gap. Looked up from germline, CDR1 is LNHNV and CDR2 is YYDKDF (reference sequence). CDR3 length: 13 residues. The CDR3 nucleotides are TGTGCCACTTCAGGGGGGGGATACAATGAGCAGTTCTTC. Translation gives CATSGGGYNEQFF.

The rearrangement uses TRBV5-1 and TRBJ2-3, with 8 positions matching TRBD2. CDR3 length: 15 residues. Germline CDR1 is SGHRS and CDR2 is YFSETQ. The V and J ends lost 2 bases and 5 bases, in that order; junction bases with no gene match: 7. DNA of the CDR3: TGCGCCAGCAGCTTTGGGACGGGAGGGAAAGATACGCAGTATTTT. Encoded protein: CASSFGTGGKDTQYF.

In its sample, this clonotype was seen a few times. The CDR3 bases are TGCAGCGCTGAGAATTTGGACATCTCTAACGGCTACACCTTC. Its translation is CSAENLDISNGYTF. The V call is TRBV29-1, the J call TRBJ1-2; D may be TRBD1 (5 bases). This CDR3 spans 14 amino acids. Germline loops: CDR1 SQVTM, CDR2 ANQGSEA. With 7 bases removed from V and 8 bases from J, the gap between germline ends came to 23 bases.

This clonotype was seen a few times. This chain joins TRBV12-3 or TRBV12-4 and TRBJ2-1; 10 bases are shared with TRBD2. The CDR3 is 15 amino acids. V was pared by 5 bases and J by 2 bases, with 3 bases of the junction left unmatched. This CDR3 reads CASSRLAGTYNEQFF. The CDR3 nucleotides read TGTGCCAGCAGTCGACTAGCGGGTACCTACAATGAGCAGTTCTTC.

CDR3 protein: CASSLVVGANEQFF. Here the CDR3 DNA reads TGCGCCAGCAGCTTGGTGGTGGGGGCGAATGAGCAGTTCTTC. The chain couples TRBV5-1 to TRBJ2-1; possible D gene TRBD1, 6 bases. Germline values: CDR1 SGHRS, CDR2 YFSETQ. This CDR3 contains 14 residues. The V end lost 0 bases, the J end lost 7 bases, and 11 bases lay between the germline ends.

CDR3 in DNA: TGCGCCAGCAGCCAAAGGCGTGACAGCGGCACTAGCACAGATACGCAGTATTTT. Protein: CASSQRRDSGTSTDTQYF. The chain uses TRBV4-1 and TRBJ2-3; D tentatively fits TRBD1 or TRBD2 (5 bases each). Germline CDR1 reads MGHRA; CDR2 reads YSYEKL. The CDR3 has 18 residues. V was shortened by 2 bases and J by 0 bases, with 18 bases between the two germline ends.

This clonotype was observed a few times. DNA for the CDR3: TGTGCCAGCAGCTTAGCGGGGGATAAGGAGACCCAGTACTTC. Amino acid sequence: CASSLAGDKETQYF. The rearrangement uses TRBV7-2 and TRBJ2-5; perhaps D is TRBD1 or TRBD2 (5 bases each). This CDR3 spans 14 amino acids. CDR1 and CDR2 (germline): SGHTA, FQGNSA. Trimming took 0 bases from V and 5 from J, leaving 10 bases between them.

The chain recombines TRBV18 with TRBJ1-1; D gene ambiguous. The germline CDR1 and CDR2 sequences are KGHSH and LQKENI. The V end was cut by 1 base, the J end by 7 bases, with 10 bases between. This CDR3 has 13 residues. The CDR3 DNA reads TGTGCCAGCTCACCACGTCCAGAACTTGAAGCTTTCTTT. Translating gives CASSPRPELEAFF.

On this clonotype itself: A read error may explain this, as a much larger clone is one base away. The V call is TRBV20-1, the J call TRBJ2-1, with 8 bases matching TRBD2. The DNA end is a closer match to TRBJ2-7, so the J assignment may be wrong. Germline assignment: CDR1 DFQATT and CDR2 SNEGSKA (reference sequence). This CDR3 spans 16 amino acids. CDR3 in DNA: TGCAGTGCTAGAGACCTCAGCGGGAGCGGCTACAATGAGCAGTACTTC. It codes for CSARDLSGSGYNEQYF.

Regarding this clonotype: Sequence at one end of the junction differs from germline and may be a read error. The chain combines TRBV7-8 with TRBJ1-5; D ambiguous. This CDR3 is 16 amino acids long. Germline V gene sequence: CDR1 SGHVS, CDR2 FQNEAQ. DNA for the CDR3: TGTGCCAGCAGCCTAGCGGCGCGCCAAAACAATCAGCCCCAGCATTTT. Amino acids: CASSLAARQNNQPQHF.

This clonotype has just one count. CDR3 coding DNA: TGCGCCAGCAGCCCCGGGGGGACGTACACCGACAATGAGCAGTTCTTC. It translates to CASSPGGTYTDNEQFF. The chain combines TRBV5-1 with TRBJ2-1; TRBD2 aligns across 7 bases. CDR3 length equals 16 residues. Germline-derived CDR1 and CDR2 are SGHRS and YFSETQ. V was clipped by 4 bases and J by 5 bases; unmatched bases: 12.

The chain carries TRBV6-2 or TRBV6-3 and TRBJ2-4; tentative D call: TRBD2 (7 bases). The better agreement between TRBJ2-7 and the DNA end casts doubt on the J call. Germline CDR1 MNHEY, CDR2 SVGEGT. The length of the CDR3 is 13 residues. The CDR3: CASSLTRGGEQYF. In DNA, the CDR3 is TGTGCCAGCAGTCTTACGAGGGGGGGCGAGCAGTACTTC.

J is TRBJ2-7 and V is TRBV13; TRBD2 aligns across 7 bases. Trimming took 0 bases from V and 6 from J; bases not matched to a gene: 5. The germline V gene encodes CDR1 PRHDT and CDR2 FYEKMQ (reference sequence). The CDR3 loop spans 14 amino acids. CDR3 sequence: CASSLGGRGSEQYF. CDR3 nucleotide sequence: TGTGCCAGCAGCTTAGGAGGGAGGGGCAGCGAGCAGTACTTC.

This clonotype was seen repeatedly, ten times or more. J is TRBJ2-7 and V is TRBV4-3; D remains ambiguous. The CDR3 runs to 13 residues. Trimming cost V 0 bases and J 2 bases, with 5 bases left between them. In germline, CDR1 is LGHNA, CDR2 YSLEER. This CDR3 is CASSQDVTYEQYF. CDR3 nucleotide sequence: TGCGCCAGCAGCCAAGATGTCACCTACGAGCAGTACTTC.

This chain links TRBV27 with TRBJ2-3, with a weak D call TRBD2 (6 bases). The CDR3 runs to 17 residues. Trimming removed 5 bases from V and 6 bases from J, with 24 bases in between. From germline, CDR1 is MNHEY and CDR2 SMNVEV (reference sequence). As DNA, the CDR3 is TGTGCCAGCAGTCAACCCGGGACTTCCCTAAATCCTGATACGCAGTATTTT. This sequence encodes CASSQPGTSLNPDTQYF.

V is TRBV2 and J is TRBJ2-1; D possibly corresponds to TRBD1 (6 bases). Germline V lookup: CDR1 SNHLY, CDR2 FYNNEI. The ends were cut back, 2 bases at V and 7 bases at J, with 21 bases in the middle. CDR3 length: 17 residues. The CDR3 DNA reads TGTGCCAGCAGTGAACCAGATGGAAACAGGGAAACTAATGAGCAGTTCTTC. This translates into CASSEPDGNRETNEQFF.

This chain connects TRBV29-1 to TRBJ2-4, with a possible D match to TRBD2 (6 bases). The J call may not be correct, given that the DNA end is closer to TRBJ2-7. The germline V gene encodes CDR1 SQVTM and CDR2 ANQGSEA. This CDR3 contains 11 residues. The CDR3 region is CSVAAGTEQYF. DNA for the CDR3: TGCAGCGTGGCTGCGGGGACCGAGCAGTACTTC.

This clonotype turned up a few times. The chain has TRBV4-2 and TRBJ2-7; 7 nucleotides align to TRBD1. V was clipped by 1 base and J by 0 bases; unmatched bases: 9. CDR1 is LGHNA, CDR2 YNFKEQ, per germline. The CDR3 has 17 amino acids. The CDR3 DNA sequence: TGTGCCAGCAGCCAAGGGGGATCCGGGACAGTCTCCTACGAGCAGTACTTC. Protein product: CASSQGGSGTVSYEQYF.